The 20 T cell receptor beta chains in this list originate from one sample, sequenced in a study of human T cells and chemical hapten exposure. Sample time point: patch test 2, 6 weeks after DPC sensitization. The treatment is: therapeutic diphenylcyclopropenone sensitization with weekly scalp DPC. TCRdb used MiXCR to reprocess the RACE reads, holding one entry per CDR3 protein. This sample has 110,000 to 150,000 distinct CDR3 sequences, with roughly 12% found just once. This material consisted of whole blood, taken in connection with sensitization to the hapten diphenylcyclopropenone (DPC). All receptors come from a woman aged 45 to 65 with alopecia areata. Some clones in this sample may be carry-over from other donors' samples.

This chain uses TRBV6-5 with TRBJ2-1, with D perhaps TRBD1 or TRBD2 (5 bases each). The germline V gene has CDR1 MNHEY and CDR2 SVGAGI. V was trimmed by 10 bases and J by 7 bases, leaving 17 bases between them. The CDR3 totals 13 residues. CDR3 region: CATTGSWGNEQFF. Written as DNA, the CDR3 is TGTGCCACCACAGGATCCTGGGGGAATGAGCAGTTCTTC.

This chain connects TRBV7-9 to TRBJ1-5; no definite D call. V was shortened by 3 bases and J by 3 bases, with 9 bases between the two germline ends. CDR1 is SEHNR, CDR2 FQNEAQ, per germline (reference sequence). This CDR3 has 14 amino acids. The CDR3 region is CASSFEGNNQPQHF. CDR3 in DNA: TGTGCCAGCAGCTTTGAAGGAAACAATCAGCCCCAGCATTTT.

Written as DNA, the CDR3 is TGTGCCAGCAGCCGAGCCACAGGGGGCGTGGAGACCCAGTACTTC. Its translation is CASSRATGGVETQYF. The J gene is TRBJ2-5, the V gene TRBV6-2 or TRBV6-3; 9 bases are a match to TRBD1. CDR1 is MNHEY, CDR2 SVGEGT, per germline. There are 15 residues in the CDR3. Trimming removed 6 bases from V and 5 bases from J; junction bases left unmatched: 10.

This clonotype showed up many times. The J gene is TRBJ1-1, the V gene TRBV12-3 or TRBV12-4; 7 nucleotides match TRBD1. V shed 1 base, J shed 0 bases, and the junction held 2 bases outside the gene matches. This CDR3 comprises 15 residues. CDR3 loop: CASSLGQGVNTEAFF. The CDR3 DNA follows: TGTGCCAGCAGTTTAGGCCAGGGGGTGAACACTGAAGCTTTCTTT.

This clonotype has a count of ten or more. CDR3 amino acids: CASSLFAGIEQYF. The CDR3 bases are TGTGCCAGCAGTTTATTTGCAGGGATCGAGCAGTACTTC. This rearrangement joins TRBV27 to TRBJ2-7, with D perhaps TRBD1 (5 bases). This CDR3 is 13 amino acids long. Looked up from germline, CDR1 is MNHEY and CDR2 is SMNVEV (reference sequence). V was pared by 1 base and J by 6 bases, with 10 bases between.

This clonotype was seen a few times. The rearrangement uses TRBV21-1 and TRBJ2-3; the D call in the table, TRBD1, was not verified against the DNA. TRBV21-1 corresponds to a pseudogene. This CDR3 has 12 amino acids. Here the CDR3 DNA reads TGTGCCAGCACCACAGGGGCGGATACGCAGTATTTT. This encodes CASTTGADTQYF.

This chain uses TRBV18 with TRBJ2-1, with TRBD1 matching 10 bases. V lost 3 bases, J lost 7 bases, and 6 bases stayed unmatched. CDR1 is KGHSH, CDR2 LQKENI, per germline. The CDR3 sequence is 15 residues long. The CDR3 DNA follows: TGTGCCAGCTCACCCGACAGGGGGCTGACAAATGAGCAGTTCTTC. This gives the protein CASSPDRGLTNEQFF. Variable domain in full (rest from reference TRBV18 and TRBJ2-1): NAGVMQNPRHLVRRRGQEARLRCSPMKGHSHVYWYRQLPEEGLKFMVYLQKENIIDESGMPKERFSAEFPKEGPSILRIQQVVRGDSAAYFCASSPDRGLTNEQFFGPGTRLTVL.

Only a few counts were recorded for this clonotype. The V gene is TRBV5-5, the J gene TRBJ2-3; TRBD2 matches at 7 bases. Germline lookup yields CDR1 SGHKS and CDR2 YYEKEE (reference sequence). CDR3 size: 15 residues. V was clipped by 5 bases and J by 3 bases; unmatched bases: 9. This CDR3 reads CASSFGGMQTDTQYF. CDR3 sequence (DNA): TGTGCCAGCAGTTTCGGGGGGATGCAGACAGATACGCAGTATTTT. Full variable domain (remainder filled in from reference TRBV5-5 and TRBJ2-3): DAGVTQSPTHLIKTRGQQVTLRCSPISGHKSVSWYQQVLGQGPQFIFQYYEKEERGRGNFPDRFSARQFPNYSSELNVNALLLGDSALYLCASSFGGMQTDTQYFGPGTRLTVL.

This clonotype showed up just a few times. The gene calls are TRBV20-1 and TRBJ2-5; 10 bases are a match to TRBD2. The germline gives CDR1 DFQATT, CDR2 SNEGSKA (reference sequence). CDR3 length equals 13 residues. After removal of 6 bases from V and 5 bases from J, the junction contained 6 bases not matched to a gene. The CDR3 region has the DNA TGCAGTGCAGCGGGAGGGCCTGGGGAGACCCAGTACTTC. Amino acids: CSAAGGPGETQYF.

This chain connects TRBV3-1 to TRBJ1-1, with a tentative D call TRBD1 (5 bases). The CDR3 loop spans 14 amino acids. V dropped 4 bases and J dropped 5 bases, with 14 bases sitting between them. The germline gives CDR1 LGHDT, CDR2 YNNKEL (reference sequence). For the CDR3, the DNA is TGTGCCAGCAGCCGTGGGACTGCGGGGACTGAAGCTTTCTTT. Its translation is CASSRGTAGTEAFF.

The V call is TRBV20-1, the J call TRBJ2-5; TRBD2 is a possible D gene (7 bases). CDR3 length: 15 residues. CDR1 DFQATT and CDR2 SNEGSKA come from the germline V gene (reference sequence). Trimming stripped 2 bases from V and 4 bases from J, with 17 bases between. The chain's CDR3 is CSARSPSRGGETQYF. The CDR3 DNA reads TGCAGTGCTAGATCCCCCAGTAGGGGGGGAGAGACCCAGTACTTC.

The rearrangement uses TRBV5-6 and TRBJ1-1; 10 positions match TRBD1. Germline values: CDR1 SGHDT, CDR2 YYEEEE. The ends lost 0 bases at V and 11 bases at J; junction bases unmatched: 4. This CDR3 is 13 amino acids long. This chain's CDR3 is CASSLGTGGDAFF. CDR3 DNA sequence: TGTGCCAGCAGCTTGGGGACAGGGGGTGACGCTTTCTTT.

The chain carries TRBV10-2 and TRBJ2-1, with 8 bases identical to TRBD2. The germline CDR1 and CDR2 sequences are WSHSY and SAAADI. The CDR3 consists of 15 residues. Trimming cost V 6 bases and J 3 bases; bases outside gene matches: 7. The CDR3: CASSPTSGIYNEQFF. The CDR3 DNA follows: TGCGCCAGCAGCCCCACTAGCGGAATCTACAATGAGCAGTTCTTC.

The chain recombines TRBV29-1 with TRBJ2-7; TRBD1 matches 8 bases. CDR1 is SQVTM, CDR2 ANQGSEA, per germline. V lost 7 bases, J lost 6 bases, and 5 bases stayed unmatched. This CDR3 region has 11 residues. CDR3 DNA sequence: TGCAGCGGCCGGACAGGGTTCGAGCAGTACTTC. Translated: CSGRTGFEQYF.

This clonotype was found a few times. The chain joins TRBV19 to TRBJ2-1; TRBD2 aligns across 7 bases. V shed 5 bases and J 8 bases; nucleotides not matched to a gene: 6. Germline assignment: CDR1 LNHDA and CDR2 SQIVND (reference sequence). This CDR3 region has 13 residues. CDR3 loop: CASSVLRGDEQFF. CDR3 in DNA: TGTGCCAGTAGTGTCCTCCGGGGGGATGAGCAGTTCTTC.

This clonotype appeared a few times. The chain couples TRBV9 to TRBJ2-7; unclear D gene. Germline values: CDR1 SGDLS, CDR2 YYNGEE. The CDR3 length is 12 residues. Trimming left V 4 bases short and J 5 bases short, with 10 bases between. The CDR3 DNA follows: TGTGCCAGCAGCATCCTCGAAGACGAGCAGTACTTC. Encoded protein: CASSILEDEQYF.

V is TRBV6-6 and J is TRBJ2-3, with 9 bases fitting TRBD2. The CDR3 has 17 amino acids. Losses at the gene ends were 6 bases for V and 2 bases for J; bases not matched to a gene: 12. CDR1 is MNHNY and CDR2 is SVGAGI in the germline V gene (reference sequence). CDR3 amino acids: CASRGLATTIPTDTQYF. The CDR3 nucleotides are TGTGCCAGCAGAGGACTAGCGACAACTATCCCCACAGATACGCAGTATTTT.

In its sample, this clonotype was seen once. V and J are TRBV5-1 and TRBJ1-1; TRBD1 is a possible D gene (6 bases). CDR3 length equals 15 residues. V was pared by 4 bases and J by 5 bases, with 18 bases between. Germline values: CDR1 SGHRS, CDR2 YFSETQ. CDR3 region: CASSLYGSRGTEAFF. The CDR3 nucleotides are TGCGCCAGCAGCCTTTATGGGAGCAGGGGTACTGAAGCTTTCTTT.

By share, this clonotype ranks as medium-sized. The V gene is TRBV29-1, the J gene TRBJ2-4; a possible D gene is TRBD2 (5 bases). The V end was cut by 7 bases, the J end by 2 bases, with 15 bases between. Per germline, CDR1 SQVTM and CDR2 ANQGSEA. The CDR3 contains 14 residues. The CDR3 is CSAYAGQPKNIQYF. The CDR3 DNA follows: TGCAGCGCATATGCGGGCCAACCCAAAAACATTCAGTACTTC.

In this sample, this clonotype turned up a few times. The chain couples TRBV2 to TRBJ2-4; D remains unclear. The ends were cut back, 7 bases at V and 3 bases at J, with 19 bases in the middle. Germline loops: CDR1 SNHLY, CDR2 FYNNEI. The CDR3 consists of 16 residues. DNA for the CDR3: TGTGCCAGCACTCTGATCGGCCCGGCTGGCAAAAACATTCAGTACTTC. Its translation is CASTLIGPAGKNIQYF.